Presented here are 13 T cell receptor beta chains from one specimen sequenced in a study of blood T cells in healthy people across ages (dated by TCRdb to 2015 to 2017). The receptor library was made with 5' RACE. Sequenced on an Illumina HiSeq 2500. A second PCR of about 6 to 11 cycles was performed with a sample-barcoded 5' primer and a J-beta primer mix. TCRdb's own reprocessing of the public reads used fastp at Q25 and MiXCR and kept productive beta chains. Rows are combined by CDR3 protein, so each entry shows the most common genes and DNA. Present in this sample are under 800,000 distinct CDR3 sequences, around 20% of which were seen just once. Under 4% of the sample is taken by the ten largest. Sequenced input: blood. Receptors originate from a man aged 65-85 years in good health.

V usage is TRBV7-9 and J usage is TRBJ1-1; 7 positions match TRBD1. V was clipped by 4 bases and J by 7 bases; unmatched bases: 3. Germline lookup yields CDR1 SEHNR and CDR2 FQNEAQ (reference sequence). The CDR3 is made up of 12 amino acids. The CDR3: CASSYGTDEAFF. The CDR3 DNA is TGTGCCAGCAGCTATGGGACAGATGAAGCTTTCTTT.

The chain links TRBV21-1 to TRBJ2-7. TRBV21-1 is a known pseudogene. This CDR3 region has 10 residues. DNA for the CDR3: TGTGCCAGCCGCTACTACGAGCAGTACTTC. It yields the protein CASRYYEQYF.

CDR3 in amino acids: CASSETPTSGSNIQYF. The CDR3 DNA is TGTGCCAGCAGCGAAACTCCTACTAGCGGGAGTAACATTCAGTACTTC. The chain employs TRBV7-9 and TRBJ2-4; 11 bases line up with TRBD2. The CDR3 length is 16 residues. CDR1 SEHNR and CDR2 FQNEAQ come from the germline V gene (reference sequence). V lost 5 bases and J lost 7; bases outside the gene matches: 10.

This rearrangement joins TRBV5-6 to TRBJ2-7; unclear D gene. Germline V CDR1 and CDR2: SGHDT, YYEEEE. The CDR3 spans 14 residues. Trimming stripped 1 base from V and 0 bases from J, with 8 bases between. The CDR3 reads CASSLWVGSYEQYF. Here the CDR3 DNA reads TGTGCCAGCAGCTTGTGGGTAGGCTCCTACGAGCAGTACTTC.

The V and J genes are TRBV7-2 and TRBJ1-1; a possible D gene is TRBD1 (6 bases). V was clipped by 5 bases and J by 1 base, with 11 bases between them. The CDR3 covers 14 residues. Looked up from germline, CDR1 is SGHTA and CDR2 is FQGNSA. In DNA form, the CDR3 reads TGTGCCAGCAGCATCCAGGGGAAGAACACTGAAGCTTTCTTT. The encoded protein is CASSIQGKNTEAFF. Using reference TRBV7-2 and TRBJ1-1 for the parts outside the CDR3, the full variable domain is GAGVSQSPSNKVTEKGKDVELRCDPISGHTALYWYRQSLGQGLEFLIYFQGNSAPDKSGLPSDRFSAERTGGSVSTLTIQRTQQEDSAVYLCASSIQGKNTEAFFGQGTRLTVV.

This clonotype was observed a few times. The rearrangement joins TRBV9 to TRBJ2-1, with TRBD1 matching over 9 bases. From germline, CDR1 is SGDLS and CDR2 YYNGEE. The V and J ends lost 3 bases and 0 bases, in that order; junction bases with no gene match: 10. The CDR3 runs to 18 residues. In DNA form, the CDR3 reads TGTGCCAGCAGCGGTGGACAGGGGTCGTATAGCTCCTACAATGAGCAGTTCTTC. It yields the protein CASSGGQGSYSSYNEQFF. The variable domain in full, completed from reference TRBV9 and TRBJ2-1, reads DSGVTQTPKHLITATGQRVTLRCSPRSGDLSVYWYQQSLDQGLQFLIQYYNGEERAKGNILERFSAQQFPDLHSELNLSSLELGDSALYFCASSGGQGSYSSYNEQFFGPGTRLTVL.

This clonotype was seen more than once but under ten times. CDR3 coding DNA: TGTGCCAGCCAGTGGGGGCGCGAGCAGTACTTC. Protein product: CASQWGREQYF. The V gene is TRBV28, the J gene TRBJ2-7; D possibly corresponds to TRBD1 (6 bases). Looked up from germline, CDR1 is MDHEN and CDR2 is SYDVKM. This CDR3 contains 11 residues. The V and J ends lost 8 bases and 6 bases respectively, with 11 bases between them.

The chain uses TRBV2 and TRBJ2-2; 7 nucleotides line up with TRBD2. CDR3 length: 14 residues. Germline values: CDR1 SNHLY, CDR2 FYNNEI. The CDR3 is CPSLGGRGTGELFF. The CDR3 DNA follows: TGTCCAAGCCTGGGGGGGAGGGGAACCGGGGAGCTGTTTTTT. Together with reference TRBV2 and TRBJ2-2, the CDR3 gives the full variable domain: EPEVTQTPSHQVTQMGQEVILRCVPISNHLYFYWYRQILGQKVEFLVSFYNNEISEKSEIFDDQFSVERPDGSNFTLKIRSTKLEDSAMYFCPSLGGRGTGELFFGEGSRLTVL.

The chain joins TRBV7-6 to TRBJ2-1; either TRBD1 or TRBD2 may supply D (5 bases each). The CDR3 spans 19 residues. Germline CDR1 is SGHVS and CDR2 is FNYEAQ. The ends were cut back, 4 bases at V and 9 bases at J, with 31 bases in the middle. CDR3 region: CASSSPRVGVSGRSGEQFF. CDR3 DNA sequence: TGTGCCAGCAGCTCCCCCAGGGTGGGCGTCTCGGGGCGCTCGGGTGAGCAGTTCTTC.

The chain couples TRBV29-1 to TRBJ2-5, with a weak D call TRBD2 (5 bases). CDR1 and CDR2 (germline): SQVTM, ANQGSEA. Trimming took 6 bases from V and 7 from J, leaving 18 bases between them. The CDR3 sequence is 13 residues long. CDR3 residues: CSVQDPARGTQYF. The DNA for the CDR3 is TGCAGCGTCCAAGACCCGGCTCGGGGGACCCAGTACTTC.

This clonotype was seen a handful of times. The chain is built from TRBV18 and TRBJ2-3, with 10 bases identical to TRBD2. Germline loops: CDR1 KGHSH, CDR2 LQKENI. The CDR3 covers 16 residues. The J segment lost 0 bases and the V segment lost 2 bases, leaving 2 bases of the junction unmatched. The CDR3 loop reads CASSPTTSGSTDTQYF. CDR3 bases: TGTGCCAGCTCACCAACGACTAGCGGGAGCACAGATACGCAGTATTTT.

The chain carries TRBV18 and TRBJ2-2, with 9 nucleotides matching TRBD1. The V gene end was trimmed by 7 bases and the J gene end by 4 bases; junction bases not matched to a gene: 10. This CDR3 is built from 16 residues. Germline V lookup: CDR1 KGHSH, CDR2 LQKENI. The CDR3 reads CASYNRGQGPTGELFF. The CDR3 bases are TGTGCCAGCTATAACCGAGGACAGGGGCCCACCGGGGAGCTGTTTTTT.

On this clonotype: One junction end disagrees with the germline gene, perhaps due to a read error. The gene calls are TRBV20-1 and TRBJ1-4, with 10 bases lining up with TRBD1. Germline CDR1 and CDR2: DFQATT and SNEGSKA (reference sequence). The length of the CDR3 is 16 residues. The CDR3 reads CSAAGTGDATNEKLFF. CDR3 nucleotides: TGTAGTGCAGCCGGGACAGGGGATGCAACTAATGAAAAACTGTTTTTT.